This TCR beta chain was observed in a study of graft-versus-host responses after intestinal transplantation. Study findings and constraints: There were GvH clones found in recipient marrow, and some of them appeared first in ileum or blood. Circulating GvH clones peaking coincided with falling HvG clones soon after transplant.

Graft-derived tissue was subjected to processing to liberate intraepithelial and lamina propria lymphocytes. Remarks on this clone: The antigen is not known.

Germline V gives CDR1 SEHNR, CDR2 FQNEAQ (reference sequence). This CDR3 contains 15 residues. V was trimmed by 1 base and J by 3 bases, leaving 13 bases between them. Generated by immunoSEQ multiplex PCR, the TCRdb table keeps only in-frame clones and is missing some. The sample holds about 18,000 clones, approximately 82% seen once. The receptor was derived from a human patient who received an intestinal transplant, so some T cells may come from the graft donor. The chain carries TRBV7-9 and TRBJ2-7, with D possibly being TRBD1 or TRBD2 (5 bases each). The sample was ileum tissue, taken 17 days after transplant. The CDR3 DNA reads TGTGCCAGCAGCTTAGGTTCAGGGAGAAGCTACGAGCAGTACTTC. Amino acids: CASSLGSGRSYEQYF.